A single sample is the source of the 28 T cell receptor beta chains below, sequenced in a study of PD-L1 blockade in urothelial cancer. Clones were sequenced by immunoSEQ multiplex PCR, and TCRdb holds only the in-frame ones, with some missing. The repertoire has around 66,000 clones, 88% of them found once; the top ten carry around 11%. As to time point: peripheral blood 6 weeks after treatment start. Material: PBMCs, obtained around atezolizumab (anti-PD-L1) treatment. These receptor sequences come from a man in his sixties with urothelial cancer.

The count of this clone is one. This sequence joins TRBV6-5 and TRBJ2-7, with 9 bases identical to TRBD1. The CDR3 sequence is 14 residues long. From germline, CDR1 is MNHEY and CDR2 SVGAGI. J lost 3 bases, V lost 6 bases, and 6 bases had no gene match. CDR3 bases: TGTGCCAGCAGGCCGGGACAGGGTCGCTACGAGCAGTACTTC. Translating it yields CASRPGQGRYEQYF.

The genes are TRBV9 and TRBJ1-4; 9 bases are shared with TRBD1. J gave up 4 bases and V 4 bases, and 5 bases lay outside the gene matches. Germline V gene lookup returns CDR1 SGDLS and CDR2 YYNGEE. This CDR3 is 15 amino acids long. The CDR3 reads CASSLEDRGNEKLFF. Written as DNA, the CDR3 is TGTGCCAGCAGCTTAGAGGACAGGGGTAATGAAAAACTGTTTTTT.

The chain joins TRBV29-1 to TRBJ2-3, with D possibly matching TRBD2 (6 bases). Trimming shortened V by 8 bases and J by 0 bases, and 15 bases separated the two germline ends. CDR1 SQVTM and CDR2 ANQGSEA come from the germline V gene. The CDR3 loop spans 14 amino acids. The CDR3 reads CSLMSGFSTDTQYF. The CDR3, as DNA: TGCAGCCTCATGAGCGGGTTTAGCACAGATACGCAGTATTTT.

V and J are TRBV7-9 and TRBJ2-1, with 8 bases aligning to TRBD1. The CDR3 spans 15 residues. CDR1 is SEHNR, CDR2 FQNEAQ, per germline (reference sequence). Trimming at V came to 5 bases and at J to 7 bases, leaving 10 bases not matched to a gene. The DNA for the CDR3 is TGTGCCAGCAGCCTGCGGACAGGGCGGAGGAATGAGCAGTTCTTC. It codes for CASSLRTGRRNEQFF. Drawing the rest from reference TRBV7-9 and TRBJ2-1, the complete variable domain is DTGVSQNPRHKITKRGQNVTFRCDPISEHNRLYWYRQTLGQGPEFLTYFQNEAQLEKSRLLSDRFSAERPKGSFSTLEIQRTEQGDSAMYLCASSLRTGRRNEQFFGPGTRLTVL.

The chain couples TRBV2 to TRBJ2-7, with D perhaps matching TRBD2 (6 bases). Trimming took off 5 bases at V and 2 bases at J, with 13 bases between the two ends. The CDR3 is 14 residues long. Per germline, CDR1 SNHLY and CDR2 FYNNEI. The CDR3 DNA reads as TGTGCCAGCAGTTGGGACTCGGGAGCCTACGAGCAGTACTTC. Protein product: CASSWDSGAYEQYF.

The chain uses TRBV7-2 and TRBJ2-3; 8 bases are shared with TRBD2. Unmatched junction bases numbered 3, after V lost 1 base and J lost 3 bases. This CDR3 has 15 residues. Germline V gene lookup returns CDR1 SGHTA and CDR2 FQGNSA. The CDR3 reads CASSLELAVTDTQYF. The CDR3 DNA follows: TGTGCCAGCAGCTTAGAACTAGCGGTAACAGATACGCAGTATTTT.

J is TRBJ2-2 and V is TRBV2; 9 bases are shared with TRBD1. Losses at the gene ends were 6 bases for V and 5 bases for J; bases not matched to a gene: 10. Germline values: CDR1 SNHLY, CDR2 FYNNEI. The CDR3 has 16 amino acids. CDR3 in DNA: TGTGCCAGCAGAACTCCCGGGACAGGGTCAACCGGGGAGCTGTTTTTT. Protein product: CASRTPGTGSTGELFF.

The chain joins TRBV27 to TRBJ2-7; no reliable D call. Germline V CDR1 and CDR2: MNHEY, SMNVEV (reference sequence). The CDR3 consists of 15 residues. V gave up 2 bases and J gave up 5 bases, with 16 bases separating them. The CDR3 nucleotides read TGTGCCAGCAGTTTAGAGGCCCTAACCCTCCACGAGCAGTACTTC. It is translated as CASSLEALTLHEQYF.

V and J are TRBV9 and TRBJ1-4; 9 nucleotides line up with TRBD1. Trimming at V came to 4 bases and at J to 5 bases, leaving 3 bases not matched to a gene. The length of the CDR3 is 14 residues. CDR1 is SGDLS and CDR2 is YYNGEE in the germline V gene. CDR3 amino acids: CASSPGTGNEKLFF. The DNA of the CDR3 is TGTGCCAGCAGCCCAGGGACAGGGAATGAAAAACTGTTTTTT.

The gene calls are TRBV5-6 and TRBJ2-2; TRBD2 matches at 8 bases. V gave up 10 bases and J gave up 4 bases; unmatched junction bases: 12. The CDR3 is made up of 15 amino acids. Germline V gene data show CDR1 as SGHDT and CDR2 as YYEEEE. The CDR3: CALSGTSFFTGELFF. CDR3 coding DNA: TGTGCCCTATCTGGGACTAGTTTCTTCACCGGGGAGCTGTTTTTT.

V and J are TRBV11-3 and TRBJ1-1; 10 positions match TRBD1. Germline-derived CDR1 and CDR2 are SGHNT and YENEEA. V lost 5 bases to trimming and J lost 6 bases; unmatched junction nucleotides: 9. CDR3 size: 15 residues. The CDR3 DNA is TGTGCCAGCAGCATAAGACAGGGGGCGGAAGCTGAAGCTTTCTTT. Translated: CASSIRQGAEAEAFF.

This chain joins TRBV4-2 and TRBJ2-7; maybe TRBD2 (6 bases). CDR1 is LGHNA and CDR2 is YNFKEQ in the germline V gene. The CDR3 covers 14 residues. V lost 4 bases to trimming and J lost 4 bases, with 14 bases between them. The CDR3 here is CASSLGPSVYEQYF. CDR3 DNA sequence: TGTGCCAGCAGCCTCGGACCTAGCGTGTACGAGCAGTACTTC.

The CDR3 DNA is TGTGCCTGGACCCCCCTTGCGGGCGAGCAGTTCTTC. Translating gives CAWTPLAGEQFF. This sequence joins TRBV30 and TRBJ2-1, with a tentative D call TRBD2 (5 bases). This CDR3 is 12 amino acids long. Between the trimmed V and J ends, which lost 4 bases and 10 bases, there was a span of 14 bases. Per the germline V gene, CDR1 is GTSNPN and CDR2 is SVGIG (reference sequence).

The rearrangement joins TRBV7-9 to TRBJ2-5; D not resolved. This CDR3 spans 15 amino acids. Germline V gives CDR1 SEHNR, CDR2 FQNEAQ (reference sequence). Trimming left V 5 bases short and J 5 bases short, with 18 bases between. The CDR3 sequence: CASSPIWAGTETQYF. CDR3 bases: TGTGCCAGCAGCCCAATTTGGGCAGGTACCGAGACCCAGTACTTC. Complete variable domain (other parts from reference TRBV7-9 and TRBJ2-5): DTGVSQNPRHKITKRGQNVTFRCDPISEHNRLYWYRQTLGQGPEFLTYFQNEAQLEKSRLLSDRFSAERPKGSFSTLEIQRTEQGDSAMYLCASSPIWAGTETQYFGPGTRLLVL.

The J gene is TRBJ2-3, the V gene TRBV25-1, with TRBD1 matching over 9 bases. The CDR3 consists of 14 residues. After removal of 5 bases from V and 5 bases from J, the junction contained 5 bases not matched to a gene. CDR1 MGHDK and CDR2 SYGVNS come from the germline V gene. In nucleotides, the CDR3 is TGTGCCAGCAGTACAGGGGGCCTCGGAGATACGCAGTATTTT. Amino acid sequence: CASSTGGLGDTQYF. The whole variable domain, filled in from reference TRBV25-1 and TRBJ2-3, reads EADIYQTPRYLVIGTGKKITLECSQTMGHDKMYWYQQDPGMELHLIHYSYGVNSTEKGDLSSESTVSRIRTEHFPLTLESARPSHTSQYLCASSTGGLGDTQYFGPGTRLTVL.

The chain carries TRBV6-5 and TRBJ2-7; TRBD1 matches 10 bases. This CDR3 is built from 15 residues. Germline V gene data show CDR1 as MNHEY and CDR2 as SVGAGI. Germline trimming cut 6 bases from V and 5 bases from J; bases unmatched to any gene: 10. The CDR3 region is CASRPDRGRVHEQYF. The CDR3 DNA is TGTGCCAGCAGACCCGACAGGGGGCGCGTCCACGAGCAGTACTTC.

J is TRBJ1-2 and V is TRBV6-5; D is unresolved. Germline V gene sequence: CDR1 MNHEY, CDR2 SVGAGI. Trimming removed 6 bases from V and 2 bases from J, with 10 bases in between. The length of the CDR3 is 13 residues. CDR3 bases: TGTGCCAGCAGCCTGAAGGAGAACTATGGCTACACCTTC. This gives the protein CASSLKENYGYTF.

V gene TRBV19 combines with J gene TRBJ1-3, with a weak D call TRBD1 (6 bases). V was shortened by 7 bases and J by 4 bases, with 14 bases between the two germline ends. Per germline, CDR1 LNHDA and CDR2 SQIVND (reference sequence). The CDR3 totals 14 residues. The CDR3 sequence is CASTEQGSGNTIYF. In DNA form, the CDR3 reads TGTGCCAGTACCGAACAGGGTTCAGGAAACACCATATATTTT.

The genes are TRBV6-1 and TRBJ1-2, with a tentative D call TRBD1 (6 bases). The CDR3 is 15 residues long. Germline V gives CDR1 MNHNS, CDR2 SASEGT. Trimming removed 4 bases at V and 0 bases at J, with 12 bases between. In nucleotides, the CDR3 is TGTGCCAGCAGTGCCCGGGACACCGCTAACTATGGCTACACCTTC. Amino acids: CASSARDTANYGYTF.

The J gene is TRBJ2-2, the V gene TRBV7-6, with D possibly being TRBD2 (5 bases). Looked up from germline, CDR1 is SGHVS and CDR2 is FNYEAQ. Trimming removed 4 bases from V and 5 bases from J, with 17 bases in between. This CDR3 spans 16 amino acids. The CDR3 sequence: CASSSGATSGTGELFF. The DNA of the CDR3 is TGTGCCAGCAGCTCAGGTGCCACATCGGGGACCGGGGAGCTGTTTTTT.

The genes are TRBV19 and TRBJ1-3, with unresolved D. Per germline, CDR1 LNHDA and CDR2 SQIVND (reference sequence). V was shortened by 1 base and J by 5 bases, with 9 bases between the two germline ends. The CDR3 has 14 residues. The CDR3: CASSIVGTRNTIYF. The CDR3 DNA reads as TGTGCCAGTAGTATAGTGGGCACACGAAACACCATATATTTT.

The V gene is TRBV11-3, the J gene TRBJ2-2; D call uncertain. Per the germline V gene, CDR1 is SGHNT and CDR2 is YENEEA. CDR3 size: 16 residues. V was shortened by 1 base and J by 3 bases, with 12 bases between the two germline ends. CDR3 in amino acids: CASSLGGGIDTGELFF. The CDR3 DNA reads TGTGCCAGCAGCTTAGGAGGCGGCATCGACACCGGGGAGCTGTTTTTT.

DNA of the CDR3: TGTGCCAGCAGCCTTCAGGACAGGGACGAGCAGTACTTC. It encodes CASSLQDRDEQYF. The chain joins TRBV9 to TRBJ2-7; 8 bases are shared with TRBD1. The CDR3 is made up of 13 amino acids. Per germline, CDR1 SGDLS and CDR2 YYNGEE. Trimming took 4 bases from V and 5 from J; bases not matched to a gene: 5.

This chain uses TRBV4-2 with TRBJ1-4; D unresolved. Deletions cut 4 bases from V and 4 bases from J, with 13 bases between. Germline values: CDR1 LGHNA, CDR2 YNFKEQ. CDR3 length: 15 amino acids. This chain's CDR3 is CASSPTWPGNEKLFF. Here the CDR3 DNA reads TGTGCCAGCAGCCCCACATGGCCTGGTAATGAAAAACTGTTTTTT.

This clone came up once. V is TRBV5-1 and J is TRBJ1-1; D possibly corresponds to TRBD1 (5 bases). Between the trimmed V and J ends, which lost 1 base and 3 bases, there was a span of 10 bases. The CDR3 covers 14 residues. Germline lookup yields CDR1 SGHRS and CDR2 YFSETQ. CDR3 sequence: CASSLKGWDTEAFF. CDR3 sequence (DNA): TGCGCCAGCAGCTTGAAGGGGTGGGACACTGAAGCTTTCTTT.

The CDR3 DNA sequence: TGTGCCAGCCTCGAGGGGGGGCGGACAGTCTACGAGCAGTACTTC. Translation gives CASLEGGRTVYEQYF. The chain has TRBV7-8 and TRBJ2-7; D is possibly TRBD2 (7 bases). Trimming pared 8 bases from V and 3 bases from J, leaving 20 bases between. The CDR3 runs to 15 residues. Germline lookup yields CDR1 SGHVS and CDR2 FQNEAQ.

The rearrangement joins TRBV4-1 to TRBJ1-5; 7 bases agree with TRBD1. J was trimmed by 0 bases and V by 1 base; bases with no gene match: 6. The CDR3 consists of 17 residues. Germline loops: CDR1 MGHRA, CDR2 YSYEKL. The DNA for the CDR3 is TGCGCCAGCAGCCAAGTTGTCGGGACAGTTAGCAATCAGCCCCAGCATTTT. Translation gives CASSQVVGTVSNQPQHF.

CDR3 sequence reads: CSATQGIQAFF. DNA for the CDR3: TGCAGTGCCACCCAGGGCATTCAAGCTTTCTTT. This rearrangement joins TRBV20-1 to TRBJ1-1; TRBD1 is a possible D gene (5 bases). V lost 6 bases to trimming and J lost 9 bases, with 14 bases between them. The germline V gene has CDR1 DFQATT and CDR2 SNEGSKA (reference sequence). The CDR3 has 11 amino acids.